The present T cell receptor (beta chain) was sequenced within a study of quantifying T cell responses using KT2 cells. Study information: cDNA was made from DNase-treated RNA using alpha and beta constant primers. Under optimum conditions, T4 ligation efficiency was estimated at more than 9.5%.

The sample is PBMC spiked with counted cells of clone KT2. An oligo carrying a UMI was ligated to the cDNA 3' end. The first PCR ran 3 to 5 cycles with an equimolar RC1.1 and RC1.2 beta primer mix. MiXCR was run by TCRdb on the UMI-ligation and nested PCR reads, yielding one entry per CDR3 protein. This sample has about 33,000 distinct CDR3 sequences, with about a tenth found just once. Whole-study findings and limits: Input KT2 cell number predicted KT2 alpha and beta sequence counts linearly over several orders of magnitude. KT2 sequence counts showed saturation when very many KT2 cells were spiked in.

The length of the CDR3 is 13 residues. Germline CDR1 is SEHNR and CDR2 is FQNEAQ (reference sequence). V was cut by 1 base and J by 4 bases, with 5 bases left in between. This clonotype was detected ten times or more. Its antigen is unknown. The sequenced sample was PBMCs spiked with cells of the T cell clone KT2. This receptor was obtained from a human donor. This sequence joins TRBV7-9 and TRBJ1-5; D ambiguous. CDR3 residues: CASSLGLNQPQHF. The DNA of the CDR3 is TGTGCCAGCAGCTTAGGTCTTAATCAGCCCCAGCATTTT.